The 13 T cell receptor beta chains presented below share a single source sample, sequenced in a study of T-cell reconstitution after alpha-beta-depleted transplantation in children. Preparing the TCRbeta library involved the use of unique molecular identifiers. Each CDR3 protein is one row after TCRdb ran MiXCR on the PCR reads. In the table there are more than 100,000 distinct CDR3 sequences, about 21% of which are singletons. Sequencing was performed on PBMCs, mostly from graft donor cells, taken 180 days after TCRalphabeta/CD19-depleted stem cell transplant. The receptors originated from a male patient under 10 years old who had a stem cell transplant for chronic granulomatous disease, so the T cells may come from the graft donor.

The chain has TRBV20-1 and TRBJ2-5; 9 nucleotides match TRBD1. V shed 0 bases, J shed 4 bases, and the junction held 9 bases outside the gene matches. Germline lookup yields CDR1 DFQATT and CDR2 SNEGSKA (reference sequence). The CDR3 is 16 amino acids. This chain's CDR3 is CSARDPPGQGGETQYF. Here the CDR3 DNA reads TGCAGTGCTAGAGATCCGCCGGGACAGGGAGGAGAGACCCAGTACTTC.

This clonotype has just a few counts. The chain recombines TRBV15 with TRBJ2-6; 8 nucleotides line up with TRBD2. Germline V gene sequence: CDR1 LNHNV, CDR2 YYDKDF (reference sequence). V lost 5 bases and J lost 9; bases outside the gene matches: 12. The CDR3 is 16 residues long. DNA of the CDR3: TGTGCCACCAGCCCAGCGGGAGCCCTGGCAGTCAACGTCCTGACTTTC. Translation gives CATSPAGALAVNVLTF.

CDR3 nucleotide sequence: TGCAGCGTTGACAGGGGGCTCCTAAACACTGAAGCTTTCTTT. Translating it yields CSVDRGLLNTEAFF. V usage is TRBV29-1 and J usage is TRBJ1-1; TRBD1 agrees at 8 bases. Unmatched junction bases numbered 5, after V lost 3 bases and J lost 2 bases. There are 14 residues in the CDR3. From germline, CDR1 is SQVTM and CDR2 ANQGSEA.

Details on this clonotype: Relative to the germline gene, one junction end is altered; a read error may explain this. The chain couples TRBV20-1 to TRBJ2-4; D might be TRBD1 or TRBD2, each matching 7 bases. Per the germline V gene, CDR1 is DFQATT and CDR2 is SNEGSKA (reference sequence). The CDR3 is made up of 16 amino acids. This chain's CDR3 is CCARAPTGEGKNIQYF. In nucleotides, the CDR3 is TGCTGTGCTAGGGCCCCAACAGGGGAGGGCAAAAACATTCAGTACTTC.

This clonotype was counted ten times or more. The chain has TRBV5-6 and TRBJ2-7; perhaps TRBD2 as D (5 bases). V was shortened by 1 base and J by 3 bases, with 23 bases between the two germline ends. Germline assignment: CDR1 SGHDT and CDR2 YYEEEE. The CDR3 loop spans 18 amino acids. CDR3 DNA sequence: TGTGCCAGCAGCTTGCTTAGGATTCGGGGAGTATCAGACTACGAGCAGTACTTC. This encodes CASSLLRIRGVSDYEQYF.

The V and J genes are TRBV29-1 and TRBJ2-3; D not resolved. The CDR3 runs to 13 residues. The ends were cut back, 6 bases at V and 2 bases at J, with 12 bases in the middle. Looked up from germline, CDR1 is SQVTM and CDR2 is ANQGSEA. In DNA, the CDR3 is TGCAGCGTCTCAAGCCCTTTCACAGATACGCAGTATTTT. It yields the protein CSVSSPFTDTQYF.

This clonotype was counted only a few times. The chain employs TRBV20-1 and TRBJ2-7; 9 bases are shared with TRBD2. Germline-derived CDR1 and CDR2 are DFQATT and SNEGSKA (reference sequence). Trimming removed 6 bases from V and 3 bases from J; junction bases left unmatched: 12. The length of the CDR3 is 15 residues. CDR3 nucleotide sequence: TGCAGTGCAACCCCTATTAGCGGGAGCATCTACGAGCAGTACTTC. Residues: CSATPISGSIYEQYF.

The rearrangement joins TRBV5-1 to TRBJ2-4, with D perhaps matching TRBD2 (6 bases). Trimming cost V 2 bases and J 0 bases, with 9 bases left between them. Germline loops: CDR1 SGHRS, CDR2 YFSETQ. The CDR3 runs to 15 residues. Here the CDR3 reads CASSFGLLAKNIQYF. The CDR3 nucleotides are TGCGCCAGCAGCTTCGGACTACTAGCCAAAAACATTCAGTACTTC.

J is TRBJ1-2 and V is TRBV7-2, with D unclear. The germline CDR1 and CDR2 sequences are SGHTA and FQGNSA. The CDR3 extends over 13 amino acids. V gave up 5 bases and J gave up 5 bases, with 12 bases separating them. The CDR3 sequence: CASSHSAGYGYTF. CDR3 sequence (DNA): TGTGCCAGCAGCCACAGTGCGGGGTATGGCTACACCTTC.

This clonotype was picked up many times. The rearrangement links TRBV27 to TRBJ2-2; 7 nucleotides match TRBD1. This CDR3 has 15 amino acids. Germline V gives CDR1 MNHEY, CDR2 SMNVEV (reference sequence). With 8 bases clipped from V and 1 base from J, the junction kept 7 bases outside the gene matches. The chain's CDR3 is CASGPSGGNTGELFF. DNA of the CDR3: TGTGCCAGCGGACCTTCAGGGGGGAACACCGGGGAGCTGTTTTTT.

This chain connects TRBV5-1 to TRBJ2-7; TRBD1 agrees at 11 bases. The junction had 1 base not matched to a gene; V was cut back by 3 bases and J by 5 bases. Looked up from germline, CDR1 is SGHRS and CDR2 is YFSETQ. The CDR3 covers 13 residues. CDR3 in DNA: TGCGCCAGCAGCTGGACAGGGGGCAACGAGCAGTACTTC. As protein: CASSWTGGNEQYF.

This clonotype was counted many times. The V gene is TRBV4-1, the J gene TRBJ1-1; D unclear. This CDR3 spans 13 amino acids. CDR1 and CDR2 (germline): MGHRA, YSYEKL. Trimming pared 1 base from V and 11 bases from J, leaving 14 bases between. CDR3 sequence reads: CASSQAPQHQAFF. The CDR3 coding sequence is TGCGCCAGCAGCCAAGCTCCCCAACACCAGGCTTTCTTT.

This clonotype was recorded at least ten times. The J gene is TRBJ1-1, the V gene TRBV7-2; D is uncertain. Germline lookup yields CDR1 SGHTA and CDR2 FQGNSA. The CDR3 runs to 16 residues. Trimming left V 3 bases short and J 4 bases short, with 18 bases between. The CDR3 spells CASSFGAGSAATEAFF. CDR3 DNA: TGTGCCAGCAGCTTTGGCGCCGGGTCCGCGGCCACTGAAGCTTTCTTT.